The present TCR beta chain was sequenced within a study of blood T cells in healthy people across ages. A J-beta primer mix and a sample-barcoded 5' primer were used in a second PCR of roughly 6 to 12 cycles. TCRdb called the 5' RACE reads again in MiXCR, with one record for every CDR3 protein. The repertoire holds roughly 500,000 distinct CDR3 sequences, with 24% as singletons. Germline V lookup: CDR1 SGHRS, CDR2 YFSETQ. This CDR3 is built from 16 residues. Trimming stripped 4 bases from V and 0 bases from J, with 16 bases between. This sample also appeared in a second study, on T cells of mothers and their children.

The sequence derives from a boy between 5 and 17 years old in good health. The sample taken for sequencing was blood. The chain combines TRBV5-1 with TRBJ1-1, with a tentative D call TRBD1 (5 bases). CDR3 amino acids: CASSLDRTQLNTEAFF. CDR3 bases: TGCGCCAGCAGCCTAGATAGGACACAATTGAACACTGAAGCTTTCTTT.